What follows describes a single T cell receptor (beta chain). Its antigen is still unknown. The data stem from a study of response to subunit inactivated influenza vaccine. Findings of the study overall: Seasonal influenza vaccination, on each occasion, was suggested by the authors to recruit few new T cells.

TCRdb recomputed calls from the RT-PCR reads with MiXCR, one row per CDR3 protein. Among around 480,000 distinct CDR3 sequences listed, approximately 11% were seen once. The CDR3 is 15 amino acids. Germline V gene sequence: CDR1 LNHDA, CDR2 SQIVND (reference sequence). V was clipped by 5 bases and J by 8 bases, with 19 bases between them. This TCR came from a man between 45 and 60 years old who received an inactivated influenza vaccine. The material sequenced was PBMCs from blood, taken roughly 6 weeks after vaccination. The chain recombines TRBV19 with TRBJ2-1; TRBD1 is a possible D gene (6 bases). This chain's CDR3 is CASSPGQSSRDEQFF. Here the CDR3 DNA reads TGTGCCAGTAGTCCTGGACAGTCCTCAAGGGATGAGCAGTTCTTC.